The count of the clone carrying this TCR beta chain is one. These data come from a study of blood T cell repertoires in COVID-19. Study information: Sites across the United States, Italy and Spain contributed samples from acute and convalescent COVID-19. T cells, B-cell-depleted T cells, or PBMCs provided the cDNA or gDNA that served as material.

Trimming cost V 5 bases and J 1 base, with 27 bases left between them. The CDR3 covers 20 residues. The germline CDR1 and CDR2 sequences are KGHSH and LQKENI. Original methodology: Using reference gene primer amplification, nucleated cell counts were estimated. Libraries were prepared by immunoSEQ multiplex PCR; TCRdb keeps only in-frame clonotypes and omits some of them. That table furnishes V, J and clone size, whereas the DNA furnished D and trimming. Among fewer than 250,000 clones listed, less than 90% were seen once. The V gene is TRBV18, the J gene TRBJ1-5; D possibly corresponds to TRBD1 (5 bases). This TCR came from a man aged 35 to 55 with acute or convalescent COVID-19. Sequenced: peripheral blood. The CDR3 here is CASSVKSDNRIGGSNQPQHF. Written as DNA, the CDR3 is TGTGCCAGCTCAGTTAAATCGGATAACAGGATTGGTGGAAGCAATCAGCCCCAGCATTTT.